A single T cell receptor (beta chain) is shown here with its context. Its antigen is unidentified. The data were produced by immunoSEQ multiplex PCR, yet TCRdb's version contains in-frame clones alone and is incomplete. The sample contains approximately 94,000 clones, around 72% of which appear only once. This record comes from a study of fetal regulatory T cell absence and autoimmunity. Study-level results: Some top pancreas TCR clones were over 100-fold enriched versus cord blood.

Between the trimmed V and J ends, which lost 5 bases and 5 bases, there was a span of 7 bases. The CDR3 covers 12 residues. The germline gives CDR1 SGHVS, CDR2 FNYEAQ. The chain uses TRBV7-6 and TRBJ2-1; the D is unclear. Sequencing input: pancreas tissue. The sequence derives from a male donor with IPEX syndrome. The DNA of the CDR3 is TGTGCCAGCAGCCCACTGAACAATGAGCAGTTCTTC. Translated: CASSPLNNEQFF.